These 15 T cell receptor beta chains originate from one sample sequenced in a study of T cells in Graves' hyperthyroidism and ophthalmopathy. It was RNA transcripts that yielded the amplified TCR beta CDR3 regions. RT-PCR in the first round (using the HTBI primer set) targeted the TCR CDR3. MiXCR, applied by TCRdb to the multiplex PCR reads, yields one record per CDR3 protein. Among about 180,000 distinct CDR3 sequences listed, 15% to 20% were seen once. The specimen sequenced was blood. Every receptor here comes from a woman aged 45-59 years with Graves' hyperthyroidism.

The V gene is TRBV10-3, the J gene TRBJ2-1, with 11 positions matching TRBD2. There are 15 residues in the CDR3. Germline V lookup: CDR1 ENHRY, CDR2 SYGVKD. Trimming at V came to 4 bases and at J to 5 bases, leaving 4 bases not matched to a gene. The CDR3: CAISGTSGPHNEQFF. The CDR3 DNA reads as TGTGCCATCAGTGGGACTAGCGGGCCCCACAATGAGCAGTTCTTC.

The table lists this clonotype with a few counts. A much larger clone differs from this one at a single base, so this may be a read error. V gene TRBV5-1 combines with J gene TRBJ2-3; a weak D match, TRBD2 (6 bases). The ends were cut back, 6 bases at V and 2 bases at J, with 13 bases in the middle. The CDR3 runs 14 residues. Germline CDR1 reads SGHRS; CDR2 reads YFSETQ. CDR3 amino acids: CASTSGLSTDTQYF. DNA for the CDR3: TGCGCCAGCACCAGCGGGCTATCCACAGATACGCAGTATTTT.

This rearrangement joins TRBV12-3 or TRBV12-4 to TRBJ2-3, with D possibly being TRBD2 (5 bases). The CDR3 runs to 17 residues. The V end lost 3 bases, the J end lost 9 bases, and 25 bases lay between the germline ends. CDR3 residues: CASSLGARLIHMGTQYF. As DNA, the CDR3 is TGTGCCAGCAGTTTGGGAGCTCGGCTGATCCACATGGGGACGCAGTATTTT.

This clonotype was counted only a few times. A much larger clonotype is one base distant, so this may be a read error. This chain uses TRBV7-9 with TRBJ2-1; 8 bases are a match to TRBD2. CDR3 length equals 15 residues. CDR1 is SEHNR and CDR2 is FQNEAQ in the germline V gene (reference sequence). CDR3 residues: CTSSLGGGTQNEQFF. In DNA form, the CDR3 reads TGTACCAGCAGCTTAGGCGGGGGGACGCAAAATGAGCAGTTCTTC.

The chain carries TRBV5-1 and TRBJ1-1; TRBD1 aligns across 9 bases. There are 16 residues in the CDR3. The J segment lost 1 base and the V segment lost 0 bases, leaving 4 bases of the junction unmatched. Per the germline V gene, CDR1 is SGHRS and CDR2 is YFSETQ. In DNA, the CDR3 is TGCGCCAGCAGCTTGGACAGGGGGCGAGGGAACACTGAAGCTTTCTTT. Protein product: CASSLDRGRGNTEAFF.

The V and J genes are TRBV19 and TRBJ1-2; D is perhaps TRBD1 (6 bases). CDR3 length: 14 amino acids. Germline lookup yields CDR1 LNHDA and CDR2 SQIVND (reference sequence). V lost 7 bases, J lost 4 bases, and 16 bases lay in between. DNA of the CDR3: TGTGCCAGTAACAGGGAGGGACTCTTCTATGGCTACACCTTC. This translates into CASNREGLFYGYTF.

Turning to this clonotype: This may arise from a read error, as a much more abundant clone is one base away. This sequence joins TRBV5-8 and TRBJ2-5, with a possible D match to TRBD2 (6 bases). The CDR3 loop spans 17 amino acids. V was cut by 0 bases and J by 5 bases, with 20 bases left in between. The germline V gene has CDR1 SGHTS and CDR2 YDEGEE. In DNA, the CDR3 is TGTGCCAGCAGCTTGGCGCGGGGCGGGAATCAGGTGGAGACCCAGTACTTC. Its translation: CASSLARGGNQVETQYF.

This clonotype was observed at least ten times. The junction does not match germline at one end; this may be a read error. This chain uses TRBV4-2 with TRBJ1-1, with D uncertain. Germline CDR1 and CDR2: LGHNA and YNFKEQ. The CDR3 contains 13 residues. For the CDR3, the DNA is TGTGCCAGCAGCGAAGAACGGGACACTGAAGCTTTCTTT. This encodes CASSEERDTEAFF.

Ten or more counts support this clonotype. The chain employs TRBV2 and TRBJ2-5; 10 positions match TRBD1. The CDR3 length is 15 residues. Germline CDR1 reads SNHLY; CDR2 reads FYNNEI. The V and J ends lost 6 bases and 0 bases, in that order; junction bases with no gene match: 4. CDR3 sequence: CASRRDRGNQETQYF. DNA for the CDR3: TGTGCCAGCAGAAGGGACAGGGGAAACCAAGAGACCCAGTACTTC.

There are many counts of this clonotype. The V call is TRBV7-8, the J call TRBJ1-3; D is uncertain. CDR1 is SGHVS and CDR2 is FQNEAQ in the germline V gene. The ends were cut back, 1 base at V and 1 base at J, with 14 bases in the middle. The length of the CDR3 is 17 residues. In DNA, the CDR3 is TGTGCCAGCAGCTTAGGACCAGCCGGTGGGTCTGGAAACACCATATATTTT. It is translated as CASSLGPAGGSGNTIYF. The full variable domain, rest sourced from reference TRBV7-8 and TRBJ1-3, is GAGVSQSPRYKVAKRGQDVALRCDPISGHVSLFWYQQALGQGPEFLTYFQNEAQLDKSGLPSDRFFAERPEGSVSTLKIQRTQQEDSAVYLCASSLGPAGGSGNTIYFGEGSWLTVV.

The chain uses TRBV7-3 and TRBJ2-1; TRBD2 matches 10 bases. Germline lookup yields CDR1 SGHTA and CDR2 FQGTGA. The junction had 5 bases not matched to a gene; V was cut back by 4 bases and J by 8 bases. This CDR3 comprises 14 residues. CDR3 residues: CASSWASGGYEQFF. The CDR3 region has the DNA TGTGCCAGCAGCTGGGCTAGCGGGGGTTATGAGCAGTTCTTC.

Regarding this clonotype: Its ends do not fully match the called genes, so a read error is possible. The chain joins TRBV13 to TRBJ2-3, with D tentatively TRBD1 (5 bases). Germline loops: CDR1 PRHDT, CDR2 FYEKMQ (reference sequence). The CDR3 totals 12 residues. The CDR3 spells CASSPGTGTQYF. The DNA of the CDR3 is TGTGCCAGCAGCCCCGGCACAGGTACGCAGTATTTT.

This clonotype was seen at least ten times. The chain uses TRBV19 and TRBJ1-6; D possibly corresponds to TRBD1 (6 bases). The CDR3 extends over 13 amino acids. Trimming left V 4 bases short and J 7 bases short, with 8 bases between. The germline CDR1 and CDR2 sequences are LNHDA and SQIVND (reference sequence). CDR3 nucleotides: TGTGCCAGTAGTAGCACAGGGAATTCACCCCTCCACTTT. This encodes CASSSTGNSPLHF.

This clonotype was recorded many times. The rearrangement joins TRBV24-1 to TRBJ1-2; perhaps TRBD1 as D (5 bases). The CDR3 has 15 residues. V lost 6 bases to trimming and J lost 6 bases, with 19 bases between them. CDR1 is KGHDR and CDR2 is SFDVKD in the germline V gene. CDR3 bases: TGTGCCACCAGTTTGGGTGGGGGGAGCGATGATGGCTACACCTTC. Its translation: CATSLGGGSDDGYTF.

This clonotype came up many times. This chain uses TRBV12-3 or TRBV12-4 with TRBJ2-7; tentatively, D is TRBD1 (6 bases). The ends were cut back, 3 bases at V and 2 bases at J, with 11 bases in the middle. CDR3 length: 14 residues. Written as DNA, the CDR3 is TGTGCCAGCAGTTTGGGACACGTTACCTACGAGCAGTACTTC. Translation gives CASSLGHVTYEQYF.